The 15 T cell receptor beta chains listed next were all sequenced from one sample in a study of cytomegalovirus exposure and HLA in healthy donors. In the PCR, 60 Vbeta and 13 Jbeta primers were used. Sequenced by immunoSEQ multiplex PCR; TCRdb stores in-frame clones only, minus some. Among 150,000 to 200,000 clones listed, around three quarters were seen once. Sequenced input: PBMCs. The source of these receptors is a woman between 25 and 40 years old in good health and CMV-seronegative.

The rearrangement links TRBV6-5 to TRBJ1-1; D gene ambiguous. This CDR3 is 15 amino acids long. With 4 bases removed from V and 0 bases from J, the gap between germline ends came to 12 bases. Germline CDR1 and CDR2: MNHEY and SVGAGI. The CDR3: CASSLEGNMNTEAFF. CDR3 nucleotide sequence: TGTGCCAGCAGTTTGGAGGGAAACATGAACACTGAAGCTTTCTTT.

This clone came up a few times. V gene TRBV29-1 combines with J gene TRBJ2-3, with 10 positions matching TRBD2. Germline CDR1 SQVTM, CDR2 ANQGSEA. The CDR3 sequence is 15 residues long. The J segment lost 4 bases and the V segment lost 6 bases, leaving 10 bases of the junction unmatched. The CDR3 nucleotides are TGCAGCGTGTCCTCTAGCGGGAGTTTGGCAGATACGCAGTATTTT. Translating it yields CSVSSSGSLADTQYF.

This clone has more than one count but fewer than ten. V and J are TRBV15 and TRBJ2-7, with D maybe TRBD2 (6 bases). Between the trimmed V and J ends, which lost 0 bases and 0 bases, there was a span of 15 bases. Germline values: CDR1 LNHNV, CDR2 YYDKDF (reference sequence). The CDR3 covers 17 residues. In DNA form, the CDR3 reads TGTGCCACCAGCAGAGAAATCCGGGCGGGAAGCTCCTACGAGCAGTACTTC. Its protein product is CATSREIRAGSSYEQYF.

The V call is TRBV5-1, the J call TRBJ1-6; D is ambiguous. Germline assignment: CDR1 SGHRS and CDR2 YFSETQ. This CDR3 spans 17 amino acids. Trimming took off 0 bases at V and 1 base at J, with 11 bases between the two ends. The CDR3 sequence: CASSLDSRESYNSPLHF. For the CDR3, the DNA is TGCGCCAGCAGCTTGGATTCTCGGGAGTCCTATAATTCACCCCTCCACTTT.

This clone was detected a few times. The chain joins TRBV7-2 to TRBJ2-3; weak D call: TRBD2 (6 bases). This CDR3 has 14 amino acids. CDR1 is SGHTA and CDR2 is FQGNSA in the germline V gene. V was pared by 3 bases and J by 3 bases, with 10 bases between. CDR3 bases: TGTGCCAGCAGCTTGGGACTCCAAACAGATACGCAGTATTTT. This codes for CASSLGLQTDTQYF. Using reference TRBV7-2 and TRBJ2-3 for the parts outside the CDR3, the full variable domain is GAGVSQSPSNKVTEKGKDVELRCDPISGHTALYWYRQSLGQGLEFLIYFQGNSAPDKSGLPSDRFSAERTGGSVSTLTIQRTQQEDSAVYLCASSLGLQTDTQYFGPGTRLTVL.

The chain recombines TRBV5-4 with TRBJ2-7; 13 bases align to TRBD2. This CDR3 has 16 amino acids. Looked up from germline, CDR1 is SGHNT and CDR2 is YYREEE (reference sequence). Trimming cost V 1 base and J 2 bases; bases outside gene matches: 3. The CDR3 loop reads CASSLSTSGGAYEQYF. DNA of the CDR3: TGTGCCAGCAGCTTGTCCACTAGCGGGGGGGCCTACGAGCAGTACTTC.

This sequence joins TRBV6-4 and TRBJ2-1, with 7 bases matching TRBD2. V lost 3 bases, J lost 3 bases, and 2 bases stayed unmatched. CDR3 length equals 14 residues. Germline V gene lookup returns CDR1 MRHNA and CDR2 SNTAGT. CDR3 DNA: TGTGCCAGCAGTGAGTTAGCGGGCTACAATGAGCAGTTCTTC. This codes for CASSELAGYNEQFF.

The chain is built from TRBV28 and TRBJ2-7; D gene ambiguous. The V and J ends lost 5 bases and 6 bases respectively, with 8 bases between them. The CDR3 totals 11 residues. Per germline, CDR1 MDHEN and CDR2 SYDVKM. The CDR3 nucleotides are TGTGCCAGCAGTCCCATCGGCGAGCAGTACTTC. It codes for CASSPIGEQYF.

This clone appeared a few times. This chain connects TRBV9 to TRBJ2-1; 13 nucleotides align to TRBD2. Trimming removed 4 bases from V and 1 base from J; junction bases left unmatched: 5. The CDR3 length is 17 residues. Germline CDR1 reads SGDLS; CDR2 reads YYNGEE. CDR3 region: CASSFQGLAGSYNEQFF. CDR3 in DNA: TGTGCCAGCAGCTTCCAGGGACTAGCGGGGTCCTACAATGAGCAGTTCTTC.

V usage is TRBV9 and J usage is TRBJ2-1; 11 bases map to TRBD2. Germline V gene lookup returns CDR1 SGDLS and CDR2 YYNGEE. With 4 bases clipped from V and 4 bases from J, the junction kept 7 bases outside the gene matches. This CDR3 is 16 amino acids long. CDR3 protein: CASSPTSGSAYNEQFF. The CDR3 nucleotides are TGTGCCAGCAGCCCAACTAGCGGGAGCGCGTACAATGAGCAGTTCTTC.

V usage is TRBV10-3 and J usage is TRBJ1-1; D is ambiguous. Trimming took 0 bases from V and 3 from J, leaving 11 bases between them. CDR1 is ENHRY, CDR2 SYGVKD, per germline. CDR3 length equals 15 residues. CDR3: CAISESRPADTEAFF. CDR3 DNA sequence: TGTGCCATCAGTGAGTCTCGGCCGGCGGACACTGAAGCTTTCTTT.

The V call is TRBV10-3, the J call TRBJ1-5, with 7 bases aligning to TRBD1. J lost 1 base, V lost 2 bases, and 5 bases had no gene match. From germline, CDR1 is ENHRY and CDR2 SYGVKD. The CDR3 consists of 16 residues. The DNA for the CDR3 is TGTGCCATCAGTGAGACCTACAGGGGCAGCAATCAGCCCCAGCATTTT. Translated, it gives CAISETYRGSNQPQHF.

The chain carries TRBV2 and TRBJ1-4; 9 bases match TRBD1. The CDR3 totals 14 residues. Germline V lookup: CDR1 SNHLY, CDR2 FYNNEI. Trimming took 5 bases from V and 8 from J; bases not matched to a gene: 6. CDR3 in DNA: TGTGCCAGCAGTCCGGACAGGGGTGGAGAAAAACTGTTTTTT. Protein product: CASSPDRGGEKLFF. Full variable domain (missing parts from reference TRBV2 and TRBJ1-4): EPEVTQTPSHQVTQMGQEVILRCVPISNHLYFYWYRQILGQKVEFLVSFYNNEISEKSEIFDDQFSVERPDGSNFTLKIRSTKLEDSAMYFCASSPDRGGEKLFFGSGTQLSVL.

In this sample, this clone turned up once. V and J are TRBV6-5 and TRBJ1-2, with TRBD1 identical over 9 bases. The V gene end was trimmed by 4 bases and the J gene end by 5 bases; junction bases not matched to a gene: 2. Germline assignment: CDR1 MNHEY and CDR2 SVGAGI. CDR3 size: 13 residues. CDR3 residues: CASSWTGEYGYTF. The CDR3, as DNA: TGTGCCAGCAGTTGGACAGGGGAATATGGCTACACCTTC.

This clone was observed a single time. The chain recombines TRBV6-4 with TRBJ2-3, with 11 bases identical to TRBD2. This CDR3 region has 15 residues. CDR1 MRHNA and CDR2 SNTAGT come from the germline V gene. Trimming cost V 2 bases and J 5 bases; bases outside gene matches: 3. CDR3 protein: CASSDLGLAGDTQYF. The CDR3, as DNA: TGTGCCAGCAGTGACCTTGGACTAGCGGGAGATACGCAGTATTTT.